This TCR beta chain was sequenced in a study of beta chain features in type 1 diabetes. The study, taken as a whole, reports: Type 1 diabetes patients had moderately but significantly shorter TCRB CDR3s in all four CD4+ subsets. Whether TCRB rearrangement is influenced by HLA type was left unresolved in this analysis.

This clone was observed a few times. The antigen remains unidentified. Every bit of the isolated RNA underwent reverse transcription, so sequencing read expressed TCRB transcripts. Sequenced by immunoSEQ multiplex PCR; TCRdb stores in-frame clones only, minus some. This table has around 140,000 clones, 9% appearing once. The clonotype was recovered from a man aged 25 to 40 with type 1 diabetes. The sample taken for sequencing was central memory CD4+ T cells from blood.

This chain's CDR3 is CASSLRRAGVTGELFF. The CDR3 DNA is TGTGCCAGCAGCTTGAGGCGGGCAGGGGTCACCGGGGAGCTGTTTTTT. The chain joins TRBV5-4 to TRBJ2-2, with D tentatively TRBD1 (6 bases). The length of the CDR3 is 16 residues. Deletions cut 1 base from V and 4 bases from J, with 14 bases between. Germline-derived CDR1 and CDR2 are SGHNT and YYREEE (reference sequence).